These 31 T cell receptor beta chains were all obtained from the same sample, sequenced in a study of Ad26.COV2.S vaccination and SARS-CoV-2 variants. The assay was immunoSEQ multiplex PCR, and TCRdb's table has in-frame clones only and misses some. The table includes around 300,000 clones, 85% to 90% detected once. Documented treatment: around 19 received Ad26.COV2.S at low or high dose, single or two shots; about five received placebo; per-sample allocation not given. Samples were taken on day 63 after the first vaccine or placebo injection. Sequenced material: peripheral blood, taken in a trial of Ad26.COV2.S vaccine versus placebo. These receptors were taken from a person between 18 and 65 years old who received the Ad26.COV2.S COVID-19 vaccine or a placebo.

For the CDR3, the DNA is TGCGCCAGCAGCGAGGGACAGACAGTGGAAAAACTGTTTTTT. It specifies CASSEGQTVEKLFF. V is TRBV5-1 and J is TRBJ1-4; 7 positions agree with TRBD1. There are 14 residues in the CDR3. Germline CDR1 reads SGHRS; CDR2 reads YFSETQ. Trimming took 4 bases from V and 8 from J; bases not matched to a gene: 8.

The chain has TRBV5-1 and TRBJ2-3, with 8 positions matching TRBD1. CDR3 length equals 16 residues. The junction had 10 bases not matched to a gene; V was cut back by 2 bases and J by 5 bases. Germline V gene lookup returns CDR1 SGHRS and CDR2 YFSETQ. The CDR3 here is CASSFALGQGKDTQYF. CDR3 sequence (DNA): TGCGCCAGCAGCTTCGCTCTAGGACAGGGTAAAGATACGCAGTATTTT.

V gene TRBV6-2 or TRBV6-3 combines with J gene TRBJ1-5; D possibly corresponds to TRBD1 (5 bases). The CDR3 loop spans 16 amino acids. The V end lost 3 bases, the J end lost 4 bases, and 16 bases lay between the germline ends. Germline-derived CDR1 and CDR2 are MNHEY and SVGEGT. CDR3 sequence reads: CASSYGARTGNQPQHF. CDR3 DNA sequence: TGTGCCAGCAGTTATGGGGCCAGGACGGGGAATCAGCCCCAGCATTTT.

The V gene is TRBV3-1 (or the pseudogene TRBV3-2), the J gene TRBJ1-4; tentative D call: TRBD1 (6 bases). Trimming took 4 bases from V and 6 from J, leaving 18 bases between them. The CDR3 extends over 16 amino acids. Germline CDR1 LGHDT, CDR2 YNNKEL (reference sequence). Here the CDR3 DNA reads TGTGCCAGCAGCCGAAGTGGGTCAGGGGCCTATGAAAAACTGTTTTTT. This encodes CASSRSGSGAYEKLFF.

The chain links TRBV12-3 or TRBV12-4 to TRBJ2-5, with D possibly TRBD2 on 6 matching bases. V was cut by 4 bases and J by 9 bases, with 9 bases left in between. This CDR3 has 11 amino acids. The CDR3 loop is CASSSRGAQYF. CDR3 sequence (DNA): TGTGCCAGCAGTTCACGCGGGGCCCAGTACTTC.

The chain is built from TRBV7-2 and TRBJ1-2, with D tentatively TRBD1 (6 bases). Trimming cost V 10 bases and J 4 bases, with 19 bases left between them. From germline, CDR1 is SGHTA and CDR2 FQGNSA. The CDR3 spans 14 residues. CDR3 sequence reads: CATNVAQGFYGYTF. CDR3 DNA: TGTGCCACAAACGTAGCACAGGGCTTCTATGGCTACACCTTC.

V is TRBV5-4 and J is TRBJ2-7; 10 nucleotides agree with TRBD1. The length of the CDR3 is 16 residues. The V and J ends lost 3 bases and 6 bases, in that order; junction bases with no gene match: 12. CDR1 is SGHNT and CDR2 is YYREEE in the germline V gene (reference sequence). The CDR3 DNA follows: TGTGCCAGCAGCTCAGGTGCGGGACAGGGGTCATTCGAGCAGTACGTC. Translation gives CASSSGAGQGSFEQYV.

The chain uses TRBV18 and TRBJ1-4, with 7 bases fitting TRBD1. Germline CDR1 and CDR2: KGHSH and LQKENI. This CDR3 is 15 amino acids long. V shed 4 bases and J 1 base; nucleotides not matched to a gene: 3. The CDR3 reads CASSRRQGTNEKLFF. DNA of the CDR3: TGTGCCAGCTCACGCAGACAGGGAACTAATGAAAAACTGTTTTTT. The variable domain in full, completed from reference TRBV18 and TRBJ1-4, reads NAGVMQNPRHLVRRRGQEARLRCSPMKGHSHVYWYRQLPEEGLKFMVYLQKENIIDESGMPKERFSAEFPKEGPSILRIQQVVRGDSAAYFCASSRRQGTNEKLFFGSGTQLSVL.

The chain has TRBV3-1 (or the pseudogene TRBV3-2) and TRBJ1-3, with 7 bases identical to TRBD1. This CDR3 region has 18 residues. The V and J ends lost 4 bases and 1 base, in that order; junction bases with no gene match: 13. CDR1 LGHDT and CDR2 YNNKEL come from the germline V gene (reference sequence). CDR3 amino acids: CASSPLPPSTGSGNTIYF. The CDR3 DNA reads as TGTGCCAGCAGCCCACTACCACCTTCGACAGGGTCTGGAAACACCATATATTTT.

The chain joins TRBV5-6 to TRBJ1-2, with D possibly TRBD1 on 5 matching bases. The CDR3 is 14 amino acids. The V end lost 5 bases, the J end lost 8 bases, and 19 bases lay between the germline ends. Germline V gene lookup returns CDR1 SGHDT and CDR2 YYEEEE. The chain's CDR3 is CASSTWGGSDGYTF. The CDR3 DNA reads TGTGCCAGCAGTACCTGGGGGGGTTCTGACGGCTACACCTTC. The variable domain in full, completed from reference TRBV5-6 and TRBJ1-2, reads DAGVTQSPTHLIKTRGQQVTLRCSPKSGHDTVSWYQQALGQGPQFIFQYYEEEERQRGNFPDRFSGHQFPNYSSELNVNALLLGDSALYLCASSTWGGSDGYTFGSGTRLTVV.

The chain uses TRBV6-2 or TRBV6-3 and TRBJ2-4; either TRBD1 or TRBD2 may fit D (5 bases each). The germline V gene encodes CDR1 MNHEY and CDR2 SVGEGT. V was trimmed by 5 bases and J by 7 bases, leaving 15 bases between them. The CDR3 runs to 14 residues. The CDR3, as DNA: TGTGCCAGCAGTCGGGGCTCGGGACGGAACATTCAGTACTTC. It codes for CASSRGSGRNIQYF.

The chain is built from TRBV5-1 and TRBJ2-2; D gene ambiguous. Germline-derived CDR1 and CDR2 are SGHRS and YFSETQ. Trimming took off 6 bases at V and 3 bases at J, with 12 bases between the two ends. This CDR3 comprises 14 residues. Here the CDR3 reads CASTKGLDTGELFF. The CDR3 region has the DNA TGCGCCAGCACTAAGGGATTGGACACCGGGGAGCTGTTTTTT.

J is TRBJ1-3 and V is TRBV21-1. TRBV21-1 is flagged as a pseudogene. CDR3 length: 15 residues. The CDR3 nucleotides read TGTGCCAGCCCGGCGGCGAGGATCTCTGGAAACACCATATATTTT. Translated, it gives CASPAARISGNTIYF.

The CDR3 here is CASSQEWGRPYEQYF. In nucleotides, the CDR3 is TGCGCCAGCAGCCAAGAATGGGGGCGCCCCTACGAGCAGTACTTC. J is TRBJ2-7 and V is TRBV4-1; D might be TRBD1 (6 bases). This CDR3 contains 15 residues. Germline loops: CDR1 MGHRA, CDR2 YSYEKL. V dropped 0 bases and J dropped 2 bases, with 11 bases sitting between them.

The J gene is TRBJ2-3, the V gene TRBV21-1; no DNA check was done on the table's D call, TRBD2. TRBV21-1 is flagged as a pseudogene. CDR3 length: 17 amino acids. The CDR3 DNA reads TGTGCCAGCAGCAAAGACGGTCAGACTAGCGGGAGGGATACGCAGTATTTT. Its translation: CASSKDGQTSGRDTQYF.

This clone was counted between two and nine times. The CDR3 region is CSVERDSRGYTF. DNA for the CDR3: TGCAGCGTTGAACGGGACAGTCGTGGCTACACCTTC. The J gene is TRBJ1-2, the V gene TRBV29-1; TRBD1 matches 7 bases. With 2 bases clipped from V and 7 bases from J, the junction kept 4 bases outside the gene matches. Looked up from germline, CDR1 is SQVTM and CDR2 is ANQGSEA. The length of the CDR3 is 12 residues. Using reference TRBV29-1 and TRBJ1-2 for the parts outside the CDR3, the full variable domain is SAVISQKPSRDICQRGTSLTIQCQVDSQVTMMFWYRQQPGQSLTLIATANQGSEATYESGFVIDKFPISRPNLTFSTLTVSNMSPEDSSIYLCSVERDSRGYTFGSGTRLTVV.

This sequence joins TRBV6-5 and TRBJ1-4; possibly TRBD1 for D (5 bases). The CDR3 contains 13 residues. The V gene's germline CDR1 is MNHEY and CDR2 SVGAGI. V dropped 6 bases and J dropped 4 bases, with 9 bases sitting between them. CDR3 DNA: TGTGCCAGCAGGGGGGTTTATAATGAAAAACTGTTTTTT. Translating it yields CASRGVYNEKLFF.

This clone was recorded once. The chain is built from TRBV29-1 and TRBJ2-7; perhaps TRBD1 as D (6 bases). Germline V gives CDR1 SQVTM, CDR2 ANQGSEA. CDR3 size: 11 residues. The V end lost 5 bases, the J end lost 4 bases, and 9 bases lay between the germline ends. The CDR3 nucleotides are TGCAGCGTTATGAGGGGGTACGAGCAGTACGTC. It codes for CSVMRGYEQYV.

J is TRBJ1-3 and V is TRBV18, with 7 bases fitting TRBD1. This CDR3 is built from 15 residues. V gave up 3 bases and J gave up 1 base; unmatched junction bases: 3. CDR1 KGHSH and CDR2 LQKENI come from the germline V gene. The CDR3 region has the DNA TGTGCCAGCTCACCCCGGGACAGTTCTGGAAACACCATATATTTT. Protein: CASSPRDSSGNTIYF.

The genes are TRBV7-6 and TRBJ1-1; D gene ambiguous. Germline values: CDR1 SGHVS, CDR2 FNYEAQ. The CDR3 has 12 amino acids. Trimming took 5 bases from V and 8 from J, leaving 12 bases between them. The CDR3 region has the DNA TGTGCCAGCAGCCCCGGAGGGTTGGAAGCTTTCTTT. Translation: CASSPGGLEAFF.

V and J are TRBV5-6 and TRBJ1-4, with D unclear. CDR1 and CDR2 from the germline V gene are SGHDT and YYEEEE. The germline V and J ends were trimmed by 0 bases and 4 bases, with 7 bases remaining between them. The CDR3 totals 14 residues. CDR3 DNA: TGTGCCAGCAGCTTGGCAGGCGTTAATGAAAAACTGTTTTTT. Residues: CASSLAGVNEKLFF.

V gene TRBV7-2 combines with J gene TRBJ2-1; 8 positions match TRBD2. Germline loops: CDR1 SGHTA, CDR2 FQGNSA. V shed 6 bases, J shed 3 bases, and the junction held 4 bases outside the gene matches. This CDR3 region has 14 residues. CDR3: CASRLAGIYNEQFF. CDR3 nucleotide sequence: TGTGCCAGCAGGCTAGCGGGTATCTACAATGAGCAGTTCTTC.

The chain combines TRBV25-1 with TRBJ1-2, with D tentatively TRBD1 (5 bases). There are 14 residues in the CDR3. Trimming pared 4 bases from V and 4 bases from J, leaving 13 bases between. Germline-derived CDR1 and CDR2 are MGHDK and SYGVNS. CDR3 bases: TGTGCCAGCAGTGCCCCAGGGCCCTCCTATGGCTACACCTTC. Translation: CASSAPGPSYGYTF.

This chain uses TRBV9 with TRBJ2-1; TRBD2 matches 14 bases. V gave up 5 bases and J gave up 8 bases; unmatched junction bases: 6. CDR1 and CDR2 from the germline V gene are SGDLS and YYNGEE. The CDR3 totals 15 residues. For the CDR3, the DNA is TGTGCCAGCAGGCGGGGACTAGCGGGGGTATATGAGCAGTTCTTC. Translated: CASRRGLAGVYEQFF.

V gene TRBV28 combines with J gene TRBJ2-7; TRBD1 matches 9 bases. With 4 bases clipped from V and 3 bases from J, the junction kept 4 bases outside the gene matches. This CDR3 is built from 14 residues. CDR1 is MDHEN and CDR2 is SYDVKM in the germline V gene. This CDR3 reads CASSSRTGDYEQYV. Here the CDR3 DNA reads TGTGCCAGCAGTTCGCGGACAGGGGACTACGAGCAGTACGTC.

The J gene is TRBJ1-1, the V gene TRBV27; D is undetermined. The CDR3 is made up of 13 amino acids. CDR1 MNHEY and CDR2 SMNVEV come from the germline V gene (reference sequence). V shed 3 bases and J shed 4 bases, with 9 bases lying between them. The CDR3: CASSFGVGTEAFF. CDR3 nucleotide sequence: TGTGCCAGCAGTTTCGGGGTGGGCACTGAAGCTTTCTTT.

The rearrangement links TRBV29-1 to TRBJ2-2; 8 bases fit TRBD1. There are 12 residues in the CDR3. V shed 6 bases, J shed 7 bases, and the junction held 4 bases outside the gene matches. The germline gives CDR1 SQVTM, CDR2 ANQGSEA. The CDR3 spells CSVDRGGGELFF. As DNA, the CDR3 is TGCAGCGTCGACAGGGGCGGCGGGGAGCTGTTTTTT.

This clone was detected only a few times. The chain recombines TRBV7-9 with TRBJ1-2; TRBD1 matches 9 bases. V was clipped by 5 bases and J by 4 bases; unmatched bases: 11. From germline, CDR1 is SEHNR and CDR2 FQNEAQ (reference sequence). CDR3 length: 16 amino acids. The CDR3 reads CASSRPGTGTVYGYTF. The CDR3, as DNA: TGTGCCAGCAGCCGTCCCGGGACAGGGACGGTCTATGGCTACACCTTC.

The rearrangement joins TRBV29-1 to TRBJ1-2; D unresolved. There are 14 residues in the CDR3. CDR1 and CDR2 (germline): SQVTM, ANQGSEA. V was pared by 7 bases and J by 0 bases, with 15 bases between. CDR3 protein: CSAVGPLTNYGYTF. The CDR3 DNA reads as TGCAGCGCTGTGGGCCCTCTCACTAACTATGGCTACACCTTC.

This rearrangement joins TRBV7-6 to TRBJ1-1; possibly TRBD1 for D (5 bases). Germline V CDR1 and CDR2: SGHVS, FNYEAQ. The CDR3 is 14 amino acids. Trimming left V 3 bases short and J 6 bases short, with 14 bases between. CDR3 in DNA: TGTGCCAGCAGCTTCGGGTCCCTGGGGGCTGAAGCTTTCTTT. This sequence encodes CASSFGSLGAEAFF.

V is TRBV9 and J is TRBJ2-1, with 13 bases matching TRBD2. The CDR3 sequence is 16 residues long. Germline V gene data show CDR1 as SGDLS and CDR2 as YYNGEE. Unmatched junction bases numbered 5, after V lost 3 bases and J lost 5 bases. CDR3 region: CASSADGTSGNNEQFF. In DNA form, the CDR3 reads TGTGCCAGCAGCGCCGATGGGACTAGCGGGAACAATGAGCAGTTCTTC.